These T cell receptor beta chains were read from a single sample in a study of blood T cell repertoires in COVID-19. Method: immunoSEQ multiplex PCR; TCRdb's copy keeps in-frame clones and lacks some. The top ten hold 3.8% of the sample, which has about 110,000 clones, 76% seen once. The sample consisted of peripheral blood. The source of these receptors is an elderly woman with acute or convalescent COVID-19. Both conserved end residues are part of each CDR3. Fields, in order: J gene, D gene, clone size, V gene, CDR3 protein, CDR3 DNA. The D gene is left open where the match is weak. Clone size is shown for a subset of rows, as once, few, many or a class of expanded clone.

TRBJ1-4 TRBD1 . TRBV5-1 CASSLGTGINEKLFF TGCGCCAGCAGCTTGGGGACAGGGATTAATGAAAAACTGTTTTTT
TRBJ1-2 . few TRBV5-8 CASRRTENYGYTF TGTGCCAGCAGACGGACAGAGAACTATGGCTACACCTTC
TRBJ2-7 TRBD2 . TRBV5-1 CASSSAGTSGRKLYEQYF TGCGCCAGCAGCTCGGCCGGGACTAGCGGGAGGAAGCTTTACGAGCAGTACTTC
TRBJ2-7 . . TRBV13 CASSLAYEQYF TGTGCCAGCAGCCTCGCCTACGAGCAGTACTTC
TRBJ1-2 . . TRBV7-9 CASSLGGTANYGYTF TGTGCCAGCAGCCTAGGAGGGACTGCTAACTATGGCTACACCTTC
TRBJ2-5 . . TRBV30 CAFSRDSQETQYF TGTGCCTTCTCCCGGGACTCGCAAGAGACCCAGTACTTC
TRBJ2-3 TRBD2 . TRBV9 CASSVLGLGVAGPPGDTQYF TGTGCCAGCAGCGTACTCGGTTTGGGGGTAGCGGGCCCCCCAGGGGATACGCAGTATTTT
TRBJ1-5 . few TRBV24-1 CATSDFVGDSNQPQHF TGTGCCACCAGTGATTTCGTCGGTGATAGCAATCAGCCCCAGCATTTT
TRBJ1-2 . . TRBV6-6 CASSISGSSYTF TGTGCCAGCAGTATTAGTGGTTCCAGCTACACCTTC
TRBJ2-7 . many TRBV2 CASSESPRYEQYF TGTGCCAGCAGTGAATCGCCCCGGTACGAGCAGTACTTC
TRBJ2-2 . . TRBV7-2 CASSFQGGTGELFF TGTGCCAGCAGCTTTCAGGGCGGCACCGGGGAGCTGTTTTTT
TRBJ2-2 . . TRBV9 CASSVSHNTGELFF TGTGCCAGCAGCGTATCACACAACACCGGGGAGCTGTTTTTT
TRBJ2-5 . . TRBV7-9 CASSTRTRVQIGETQYF TGTGCCAGCAGCACACGCACTAGGGTCCAAATTGGGGAGACCCAGTACTTC
TRBJ1-1 TRBD1 few TRBV30 CAWVAGQLLLPNTEAFF TGTGCCTGGGTGGCGGGACAGCTGTTGCTTCCGAACACTGAAGCTTTCTTT
TRBJ1-2 . . TRBV12-5 CASGPPYVSYGYTF TGTGCTAGTGGTCCGCCGTATGTGAGCTATGGCTACACCTTC
TRBJ1-1 . . TRBV6-1 CASSEVGQGLSTEAFF TGTGCCAGCAGTGAAGTAGGGCAGGGATTGAGCACTGAAGCTTTCTTT
TRBJ1-2 TRBD1 . TRBV6-4 CASRQGISGYTF TGTGCCAGCCGACAGGGGATCTCTGGCTACACCTTC
TRBJ2-3 . once TRBV7-3 CASSLTNSIDTQYF TGTGCCAGCAGCTTAACGAACAGCATAGATACGCAGTATTTT
TRBJ1-2 TRBD1 . TRBV13 CASSLRDRDASNGYTF TGTGCCAGCAGCTTAAGGGACAGGGACGCATCGAATGGCTACACCTTC
TRBJ2-6 TRBD1 . TRBV7-6 CASSFGQGGPGANVLTF TGTGCCAGCAGCTTCGGACAGGGCGGCCCTGGGGCCAACGTCCTGACTTTC
TRBJ1-5 . once TRBV30 CAWSVQGDQPQHF TGTGCCTGGAGTGTACAGGGAGATCAGCCCCAGCATTTT
TRBJ2-1 TRBD2 . TRBV3-1/TRBV3-2 CASSQEGAGVVYEQFF TGTGCCAGCAGCCAAGAGGGAGCGGGAGTCGTCTATGAGCAGTTCTTC
TRBJ2-1 . . TRBV7-9 CASSFPTGFEQFF TGTGCCAGCAGCTTTCCTACAGGGTTTGAGCAGTTCTTC
TRBJ2-2 . few TRBV7-8 CASSLVGGAGELFF TGTGCCAGCAGCTTAGTTGGGGGCGCCGGGGAGCTGTTTTTT
TRBJ2-1 . . TRBV21-1 CASRKRCLPENNEQFF TGTGCCAGCAGGAAGCGTTGTCTTCCGGAAAACAATGAGCAGTTCTTC
TRBJ1-6 . few TRBV4-2 CASSQGGQRLLHF TGTGCCAGCAGCCAAGGGGGGCAAAGACTGCTCCACTTT
TRBJ1-2 . . TRBV6-1 CASSPGGGYTF TGTGCCAGCAGTCCCGGGGGTGGCTACACCTTC
TRBJ1-2 . . TRBV13 CASTPRNIPDGYTF TGTGCCAGCACCCCCAGGAACATTCCAGATGGCTACACCTTC
TRBJ1-4 . . TRBV5-8 CASSLSGIGTNEKLFF TGTGCCAGCAGCTTGTCGGGGATCGGAACTAATGAAAAACTGTTTTTT
TRBJ2-2 . . TRBV9 CASRRGTGELFF TGTGCCAGCCGAAGGGGCACCGGGGAGCTGTTTTTT
TRBJ1-4 . once TRBV2 CASSGGGRNEKLFF TGTGCCAGCAGTGGAGGCGGGCGTAATGAAAAACTGTTTTTT
TRBJ2-7 . . TRBV12-3/TRBV12-4 CASSLGLDYEQYF TGTGCCAGCAGTCTGGGACTTGACTACGAGCAGTACTTC
TRBJ1-3 . . TRBV2 CASRNGRAGGNTIYF TGTGCCAGCAGAAACGGACGGGCGGGTGGAAACACCATATATTTT
TRBJ2-7 . . TRBV28 CASTSKGESGEQYF TGTGCCAGCACTTCTAAGGGGGAGAGCGGCGAGCAGTACTTC
TRBJ2-2 . . TRBV9 CASSVGTGANTGELFF TGTGCCAGCAGCGTAGGGACGGGGGCGAACACCGGGGAGCTGTTTTTT
TRBJ1-2 . . TRBV30 CAWSVDVGSYGYTF TGTGCCTGGAGTGTAGACGTTGGGAGCTATGGCTACACCTTC
TRBJ1-6 TRBD1 . TRBV6-6 CASRLGQGTNSPLHF TGTGCCAGCAGACTCGGACAGGGCACCAATTCACCCCTCCACTTT
TRBJ1-1 . once TRBV3-1/TRBV3-2 CASSRYRVGTEAFF TGTGCCAGCAGCCGGTACAGGGTTGGAACTGAAGCTTTCTTT
TRBJ2-7 TRBD1 . TRBV7-8 CASGTRQGAYEQYF TGTGCCAGCGGTACGAGGCAGGGGGCCTACGAGCAGTACTTC
TRBJ2-1 TRBD2 . TRBV14 CASSPPGLAGGYNEQFF TGTGCCAGCAGCCCGCCGGGACTAGCGGGAGGGTACAATGAGCAGTTCTTC